Sequencing of this TCR beta chain was carried out in a study of PD-1 blockade in classical Hodgkin lymphoma. Looked up from germline, CDR1 is SGHNT and CDR2 is YYREEE (reference sequence). Trimming took 4 bases from V and 0 from J; bases not matched to a gene: 4. The CDR3 covers 15 residues. Here immunoSEQ multiplex PCR was the method, and the copy in TCRdb shows in-frame clones only, minus some. The table has more than 20,000 clones, approximately 70% seen once. Time point: cycle 4 day 1 (C4D1), after less than 7 weeks of nivolumab. Every one of the patients relapsed after autologous stem cell transplantation (brentuximab vedotin exposure was variable). CD4+ T cells were purified from thawed PBMCs by negative selection. Reported best responses ranged across complete response, partial response or progressive disease.

The sequence derives from a human donor with classical Hodgkin lymphoma. The sample in question was CD4+ T cells from blood, obtained before the fourth cycle of nivolumab. The chain has TRBV5-4 and TRBJ2-1, with TRBD2 matching 7 bases. The CDR3 DNA reads TGTGCCAGCAGCGTCGGGGGGTACTCCTACAATGAGCAGTTCTTC. It is translated as CASSVGGYSYNEQFF. Combining the CDR3 with reference TRBV5-4 and TRBJ2-1 gives the whole variable domain ETGVTQSPTHLIKTRGQQVTLRCSSQSGHNTVSWYQQALGQGPQFIFQYYREEENGRGNFPPRFSGLQFPNYSSELNVNALELDDSALYLCASSVGGYSYNEQFFGPGTRLTVL.